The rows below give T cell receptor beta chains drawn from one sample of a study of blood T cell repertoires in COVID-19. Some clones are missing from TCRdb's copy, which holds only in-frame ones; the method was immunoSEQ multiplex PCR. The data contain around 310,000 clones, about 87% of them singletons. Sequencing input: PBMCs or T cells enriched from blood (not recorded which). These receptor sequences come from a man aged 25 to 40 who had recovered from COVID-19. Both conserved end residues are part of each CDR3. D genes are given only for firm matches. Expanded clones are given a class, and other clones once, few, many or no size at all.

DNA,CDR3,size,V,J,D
TGTGCCAGCGCGGTCCGGGACAGGGTGGGCGGCTACACCTTC,CASAVRDRVGGYTF,-,TRBV19,TRBJ1-2,TRBD1
TGTGCCAGCAGCCGACGCGGGAACTATGGCTACACCTTC,CASSRRGNYGYTF,once,TRBV7-8,TRBJ1-2,-
TGTGCCATCAGTCCACGGGAGGTCGGGGACTCAAGCTCCTACGAGCAGTACTTC,CAISPREVGDSSSYEQYF,once,TRBV10-3,TRBJ2-7,TRBD2
TGTGCCAGCAGTCCCGGTGGGGGGGGCCAATCTAACTATGGCTACACCTTC,CASSPGGGGQSNYGYTF,-,TRBV28,TRBJ1-2,-
TGTGCCAGTAGTATCCGGGGGGATAGCAATCAGCCCCAGCATTTT,CASSIRGDSNQPQHF,-,TRBV19,TRBJ1-5,-
TGTGCCAGCAGCCTGACTGCCCCTAAGCCCTACGAGCAGTACTTC,CASSLTAPKPYEQYF,-,TRBV27,TRBJ2-7,-
TGTGCCAGCAGTTTTTCCGGCACTGAAGCTTTCTTT,CASSFSGTEAFF,once,TRBV12-3/TRBV12-4,TRBJ1-1,-
TGTGCCAGCAGCTTGTCGTGGACAGGGGGCGGGTATGGCTACACCTTC,CASSLSWTGGGYGYTF,-,TRBV7-2,TRBJ1-2,TRBD1
TGTGCCAGCAGCGCTAGCGGGGATACGCAGTATTTT,CASSASGDTQYF,-,TRBV9,TRBJ2-3,TRBD2
TGTGCCAGCAGGGGACAGCTCTCTGGAAACACCATATATTTT,CASRGQLSGNTIYF,few,TRBV2,TRBJ1-3,TRBD1
TGTGCCAGCCGACGGACAGGGGGCACCGGGGAGCTGTTTTTT,CASRRTGGTGELFF,-,TRBV2,TRBJ2-2,TRBD1
TGTGCCAGCAGCCCGATGAGCGGGGGGGCCCCCGAGACCCAGTACTTC,CASSPMSGGAPETQYF,once,TRBV7-2,TRBJ2-5,TRBD2
TGTGCCAGCTCAATTCGACTAGCGGGGGGGTACAATGAGCAGTTCTTC,CASSIRLAGGYNEQFF,-,TRBV18,TRBJ2-1,TRBD2
TGTGCCACCAGCAGAGAGGGAGGGGCCTATGGCTACACCTTC,CATSREGGAYGYTF,few,TRBV15,TRBJ1-2,-
TGTGCCAGCAGTCGGGCGGGGGACGTCTACGAGCAGTACTTC,CASSRAGDVYEQYF,-,TRBV3-1/TRBV3-2,TRBJ2-7,TRBD2
TGTGCCAGCAGCGCACGGCGGAGCTCCTACAATGAGCAGTTCTTC,CASSARRSSYNEQFF,few,TRBV11-2,TRBJ2-1,-
TGTGCCAGCAGCCCACAGGGGTCAGCGATTATCTCTGGAAACACCATATATTTT,CASSPQGSAIISGNTIYF,-,TRBV7-9,TRBJ1-3,TRBD1
TGTGCCAGCAGTCCAGGACTGTTGAACACTGAAGCTTTCTTT,CASSPGLLNTEAFF,once,TRBV27,TRBJ1-1,-
TGTGCCAGCAGCGCCCGGGGGACAGAACATCAGCCCCAGCATTTT,CASSARGTEHQPQHF,-,TRBV7-9,TRBJ1-5,TRBD1
TGTGCCAGCAGTTACAGGACAGCGTCCTACGAGCAGTACTTC,CASSYRTASYEQYF,-,TRBV6-5,TRBJ2-7,-
TGTGCCAGCAGTGAAGGACAGTTTGTTGGCTACACCTTC,CASSEGQFVGYTF,-,TRBV2,TRBJ1-2,-
TGTGCCAGCAGTTTATCAGGGGGCGGCGGGGAGCTGTTTTTT,CASSLSGGGGELFF,-,TRBV28,TRBJ2-2,TRBD1
TGTGCCAGCACCCTGACAGTTAACTATGGCTACACCTTC,CASTLTVNYGYTF,-,TRBV12-3/TRBV12-4,TRBJ1-2,-
TGTGCCAGTAGTTCTTTCTCTAACAGGGACTATGGCTACACCTTC,CASSSFSNRDYGYTF,once,TRBV19,TRBJ1-2,-
TGTGCCAGCAGCTTAGTCCCGGATGACAGCGCTAATTTT,CASSLVPDDSANF,-,TRBV11-2,TRBJ1-3,-
TGTGCCAGCAGGAACCGGCAGGGGGCCTACGAGCAGTACTTC,CASRNRQGAYEQYF,-,TRBV6-5,TRBJ2-7,TRBD1
TGTGCCAGCAGCTTAGGCATAGCGGGGGCGGATACGCAGTATTTT,CASSLGIAGADTQYF,-,TRBV7-3,TRBJ2-3,TRBD2
TGTGCCAGCAGTTTACCCGGACACCAGAACACTGAAGCTTTCTTT,CASSLPGHQNTEAFF,-,TRBV28,TRBJ1-1,-
TGTGCCAGCAGCCGAAGCGTAGGCGATGAGCAGTTCTTC,CASSRSVGDEQFF,-,TRBV7-9,TRBJ2-1,-
TGTGCCAGCAGTCCGGGACATTCTAGGCCCCAGCATTTT,CASSPGHSRPQHF,few,TRBV28,TRBJ1-5,-
TGCAGCGCCGGACAGGGGGCGCGGGACACTGAAGCTTTCTTT,CSAGQGARDTEAFF,few,TRBV29-1,TRBJ1-1,TRBD1
TGTGCCAGCAGCTTCGGACTAGCGGGGGTAACTAGCACAGATACGCAGTATTTT,CASSFGLAGVTSTDTQYF,-,TRBV5-6,TRBJ2-3,TRBD2
TGTGCCAGCAGTGAAGCAGGGCAGGGGTATGGTGGTGAAAAACTGTTTTTT,CASSEAGQGYGGEKLFF,-,TRBV6-1,TRBJ1-4,-
TGTGCCAGCAGCTTGACCGGACAGGGCCTCGGGGACACTGAAGCTTTCTTT,CASSLTGQGLGDTEAFF,-,TRBV7-9,TRBJ1-1,TRBD1
TGTGCCAGCAGGGGGGACAATTCCTACGGCTACACCTTC,CASRGDNSYGYTF,-,TRBV5-4,TRBJ1-2,-
TGTGCCAGCAGCAAAGGACAGGGGGTGGTGAACACTGAAGCTTTCTTT,CASSKGQGVVNTEAFF,-,TRBV21-1,TRBJ1-1,-
TGTGCCAGCAGGCCCGGGACTAGCGGCCGGAGGGAGCAGTACTTC,CASRPGTSGRREQYF,once,TRBV6-5,TRBJ2-7,TRBD2
TGCGCCAGCAGCGCACGGACAGGGGGCCCTACTGGGCTTGAAGCTTTCTTT,CASSARTGGPTGLEAFF,-,TRBV4-1,TRBJ1-1,TRBD1
TGTGCCAGCAGCCCCCGGGAGGGGGCCGACGAGCAGTACTTC,CASSPREGADEQYF,-,TRBV3-1/TRBV3-2,TRBJ2-7,-
TGTGCCAGCAGTGAGGTGAGGGGGCCTCAGCCCCAGCATTTT,CASSEVRGPQPQHF,once,TRBV2,TRBJ1-5,TRBD1
TGTGCCAGCAGCCCGTCCCGGGACTCCTACGAGCAGTACTTC,CASSPSRDSYEQYF,-,TRBV6-5,TRBJ2-7,-
TGTGCCAGTAGTCCCAGAGAGGGCATTGCTAACTATGGCTACACCTTC,CASSPREGIANYGYTF,-,TRBV19,TRBJ1-2,-
TGTGCCAGCAGTCCCGGAGGGGCTTGGCAGCCCCAGCATTTT,CASSPGGAWQPQHF,-,TRBV27,TRBJ1-5,-
TGTGCCAGTAGTATTCGCGGGGAGTTCTCTGGGGCCAACGTCCTGACTTTC,CASSIRGEFSGANVLTF,-,TRBV19,TRBJ2-6,-
TGTGCCAGCAGCCAAGATGTTTTCGCGAGGGCTGAAGCTTTCTTT,CASSQDVFARAEAFF,-,TRBV3-1/TRBV3-2,TRBJ1-1,-